This passage covers 32 T cell receptor beta chains from one sample sequenced in a study of identical twins' blood T cells. MiXCR, applied by TCRdb to the 5' RACE reads, yields one record per CDR3 protein. The sample holds roughly 380,000 distinct CDR3 sequences; roughly 30% are singletons and the top ten take 6.1%. Sequenced input: PBMCs. These receptors were collected from a woman aged 18 to 55 in good health.

This clonotype turned up a few times. The chain has TRBV2 and TRBJ1-4; D not resolved. CDR3 size: 13 residues. From germline, CDR1 is SNHLY and CDR2 FYNNEI. The V end was cut by 9 bases, the J end by 6 bases, with 14 bases between. This CDR3 is CASGADGYEKLFF. In DNA, the CDR3 is TGTGCCAGTGGTGCCGACGGTTATGAAAAACTGTTTTTT.

The rearrangement joins TRBV12-3 or TRBV12-4 to TRBJ2-7, with TRBD1 matching 8 bases. This CDR3 has 14 residues. V gave up 5 bases and J gave up 0 bases; unmatched junction bases: 3. CDR3 amino acids: CASSHGTGSYEQYF. The CDR3 DNA reads as TGTGCCAGCAGTCACGGGACAGGCTCCTACGAGCAGTACTTC.

The chain uses TRBV5-1 and TRBJ2-7; D might be TRBD2 (6 bases). The germline V gene encodes CDR1 SGHRS and CDR2 YFSETQ. V gave up 4 bases and J gave up 5 bases, with 22 bases separating them. The CDR3 consists of 16 residues. The CDR3, as DNA: TGCGCCAGCAGCCTTATCGGGACTTTACTGATAGACGAGCAGTACTTC. Translating gives CASSLIGTLLIDEQYF.

As DNA, the CDR3 is TGTGCCAGCTCTCGAGAGAGTCCGGGGGAGCTGTTTTTT. Its protein product is CASSRESPGELFF. The chain joins TRBV2 to TRBJ2-2; D ambiguous. This CDR3 contains 13 residues. The germline CDR1 and CDR2 sequences are SNHLY and FYNNEI. V shed 8 bases and J shed 8 bases, with 15 bases lying between them.

The sample holds a few counts of this clonotype. The J gene is TRBJ2-1, the V gene TRBV4-3; 8 bases match TRBD1. V was clipped by 2 bases and J by 5 bases; unmatched bases: 8. The CDR3 is 16 amino acids. The germline V gene has CDR1 LGHNA and CDR2 YSLEER. CDR3 region: CASSQYVRTGHNEQFF. The CDR3 DNA is TGCGCCAGCAGCCAATATGTCCGGACAGGGCACAATGAGCAGTTCTTC.

The chain combines TRBV4-1 with TRBJ1-2; TRBD1 matches 8 bases. CDR3 size: 15 residues. J was trimmed by 8 bases and V by 2 bases; bases with no gene match: 10. Per germline, CDR1 MGHRA and CDR2 YSYEKL. CDR3 sequence: CASSQLPDRVDGYTF. In DNA, the CDR3 is TGCGCCAGCAGCCAACTACCGGACAGGGTTGACGGCTACACCTTC.

Concerning this clonotype itself: Germline and junction disagree at one end, which may indicate a read error. The rearrangement uses TRBV5-1 and TRBJ2-5; no firm D call. Germline V gene lookup returns CDR1 SGHRS and CDR2 YFSETQ. CDR3 length: 11 amino acids. CDR3 nucleotides: TGCGCCAACAGCTTCGAAGAGACCCAGTACTTC. As protein: CANSFEETQYF.

The V and J genes are TRBV2 and TRBJ1-1; 7 positions match TRBD1. The germline CDR1 and CDR2 sequences are SNHLY and FYNNEI. The CDR3 runs 11 residues. Trimming at V came to 6 bases and at J to 8 bases, leaving 3 bases not matched to a gene. Here the CDR3 reads CASREDREAFF. In nucleotides, the CDR3 is TGTGCCAGCAGAGAGGACAGGGAAGCTTTCTTT.

This chain uses TRBV5-1 with TRBJ2-1; 14 bases fit TRBD2. Germline assignment: CDR1 SGHRS and CDR2 YFSETQ. This CDR3 region has 17 residues. V dropped 2 bases and J dropped 9; count of bases not matched to a gene: 10. In DNA form, the CDR3 reads TGCGCCAGCAGCTTTGGGGCCGGGACTAGCGGGAGATCTGAGCAGTTCTTC. Protein sequence: CASSFGAGTSGRSEQFF. The full variable domain, in which reference TRBV5-1 and TRBJ2-1 provide the parts outside the CDR3, is KAGVTQTPRYLIKTRGQQVTLSCSPISGHRSVSWYQQTPGQGLQFLFEYFSETQRNKGNFPGRFSGRQFSNSRSEMNVSTLELGDSALYLCASSFGAGTSGRSEQFFGPGTRLTVL.

This clonotype was picked up a small number of times. The genes are TRBV5-1 and TRBJ2-7; no clear D. The V gene lost 0 bases and the J gene lost 0 bases, with 10 bases spanning the gap. Germline CDR1 SGHRS, CDR2 YFSETQ. The CDR3 extends over 15 amino acids. Written as DNA, the CDR3 is TGCGCCAGCAGCTTGGATCCAGGACCCTCCTACGAGCAGTACTTC. Translating it yields CASSLDPGPSYEQYF.

As regards this clonotype: An end of the junction differs from the germline gene, which may be a read error. Here the CDR3 reads CSARDQLLF. The CDR3 region has the DNA TGCAGTGCTAGAGATCAATTGCTCTTT. The rearrangement joins TRBV20-1 to TRBJ1-1, with D unclear. The CDR3 is 9 residues long. The germline V gene encodes CDR1 DFQATT and CDR2 SNEGSKA (reference sequence).

The chain employs TRBV15 and TRBJ1-2; TRBD1 might be the D (6 bases). V shed 3 bases and J shed 5 bases, with 19 bases lying between them. CDR1 and CDR2 (germline): LNHNV, YYDKDF (reference sequence). This CDR3 is built from 16 residues. In DNA, the CDR3 is TGTGCCACCAGCAGGCCTGGAAGGGGGACGATTTATGGCTACACCTTC. Translating it yields CATSRPGRGTIYGYTF.

Only a few counts were recorded for this clonotype. The chain links TRBV14 to TRBJ1-3; perhaps TRBD1 as D (6 bases). V was clipped by 5 bases and J by 0 bases, with 11 bases between them. The CDR3 runs 15 residues. Germline loops: CDR1 SGHDN, CDR2 FVKESK. The CDR3 sequence is CASSGGAYSGNTIYF. CDR3 DNA: TGTGCCAGCAGCGGGGGGGCCTACTCTGGAAACACCATATATTTT.

V and J are TRBV6-5 and TRBJ1-1, with D maybe TRBD1 (6 bases). In germline, CDR1 is MNHEY, CDR2 SVGAGI. The V gene lost 0 bases and the J gene lost 3 bases, with 11 bases spanning the gap. This CDR3 is 15 amino acids long. CDR3 bases: TGTGCCAGCAGTTACTCGACCGGACAGTACACTGAAGCTTTCTTT. It codes for CASSYSTGQYTEAFF.

In its sample, this clonotype was seen a few times. This rearrangement joins TRBV11-2 to TRBJ2-1, with D perhaps TRBD1 or TRBD2 (5 bases each). CDR1 and CDR2 (germline): SGHAT, FQNNGV. The CDR3 has 15 amino acids. Trimming removed 0 bases at V and 6 bases at J, with 12 bases between. The CDR3 coding sequence is TGTGCCAGCAGCTTAGATGGGGGTCCCCTCAATGAGCAGTTCTTC. It translates to CASSLDGGPLNEQFF. Combining the CDR3 with reference TRBV11-2 and TRBJ2-1 gives the whole variable domain EAGVAQSPRYKIIEKRQSVAFWCNPISGHATLYWYQQILGQGPKLLIQFQNNGVVDDSQLPKDRFSAERLKGVDSTLKIQPAKLEDSAVYLCASSLDGGPLNEQFFGPGTRLTVL.

This clonotype has more than one count but fewer than ten. The chain is built from TRBV5-1 and TRBJ2-3, with 12 bases fitting TRBD1. The CDR3 consists of 16 residues. Germline assignment: CDR1 SGHRS and CDR2 YFSETQ. V lost 0 bases to trimming and J lost 5 bases; unmatched junction nucleotides: 4. The CDR3 DNA is TGCGCCAGCAGCTTGGTGGGACAGGGGGCGCGAGATACGCAGTATTTT. Translated: CASSLVGQGARDTQYF.

V is TRBV25-1 and J is TRBJ2-3; TRBD2 matches 10 bases. V shed 3 bases, J shed 3 bases, and the junction held 3 bases outside the gene matches. The CDR3 runs 15 residues. Germline CDR1 and CDR2: MGHDK and SYGVNS. The chain's CDR3 is CASSDPSGSTDTQYF. The CDR3 DNA sequence: TGTGCCAGCAGTGATCCTAGCGGGAGTACAGATACGCAGTATTTT.

The V call is TRBV9, the J call TRBJ2-1; D remains ambiguous. The V end was cut by 0 bases, the J end by 7 bases, with 5 bases between. Looked up from germline, CDR1 is SGDLS and CDR2 is YYNGEE. The CDR3 totals 12 residues. The CDR3 region is CASSVGINEQFF. The CDR3 DNA sequence: TGTGCCAGCAGCGTAGGAATAAATGAGCAGTTCTTC. The whole variable domain, remainder taken from reference TRBV9 and TRBJ2-1, is DSGVTQTPKHLITATGQRVTLRCSPRSGDLSVYWYQQSLDQGLQFLIQYYNGEERAKGNILERFSAQQFPDLHSELNLSSLELGDSALYFCASSVGINEQFFGPGTRLTVL.

The chain employs TRBV3-1 and TRBJ2-1; D not certain. This CDR3 has 15 residues. Germline CDR1 and CDR2: LGHDT and YNNKEL (reference sequence). With 0 bases removed from V and 1 base from J, the gap between germline ends came to 7 bases. The DNA for the CDR3 is TGTGCCAGCAGCCAAGATTCTAGTTCCTACAATGAGCAGTTCTTC. Translating it yields CASSQDSSSYNEQFF.

This clonotype was observed at least ten times. The chain is built from TRBV20-1 and TRBJ2-7; TRBD2 matches at 12 bases. Germline V gene sequence: CDR1 DFQATT, CDR2 SNEGSKA (reference sequence). The V segment lost 5 bases and the J segment 3 bases; nucleotides outside the gene matches: 5. CDR3 length equals 14 residues. The CDR3 nucleotides are TGCAGTGCTGCCTCTAGCGGGAGGGGCTACGAGCAGTACTTC. As protein: CSAASSGRGYEQYF.

This clonotype was counted between two and nine times. The V and J genes are TRBV19 and TRBJ2-1, with 13 nucleotides matching TRBD2. J was trimmed by 1 base and V by 2 bases; bases with no gene match: 5. The germline CDR1 and CDR2 sequences are LNHDA and SQIVND (reference sequence). The CDR3 has 18 residues. The CDR3 coding sequence is TGTGCCAGTAGTATAAGGGGACTAGCGGGGAGGTCCTACAATGAGCAGTTCTTC. This gives the protein CASSIRGLAGRSYNEQFF.

This clonotype showed up just a few times. The rearrangement uses TRBV5-1 and TRBJ2-1; 7 nucleotides agree with TRBD2. CDR3 length: 16 amino acids. CDR1 and CDR2 from the germline V gene are SGHRS and YFSETQ. J was trimmed by 3 bases and V by 1 base; bases with no gene match: 7. The CDR3 DNA is TGCGCCAGCAGCTTGTCCGGACTAGACGTCTACAATGAGCAGTTCTTC. It encodes CASSLSGLDVYNEQFF.

This chain joins TRBV12-3 or TRBV12-4 and TRBJ1-2; a weak D match, TRBD1 (6 bases). CDR3 length equals 15 residues. V lost 2 bases, J lost 4 bases, and 14 bases lay in between. In nucleotides, the CDR3 is TGTGCCAGCAGTTTATGGGACATGGACTTCTATGGCTACACCTTC. It is translated as CASSLWDMDFYGYTF.

This clonotype was seen repeatedly, ten times or more. The J gene is TRBJ1-3, the V gene TRBV10-2; 7 nucleotides agree with TRBD1. CDR1 WSHSY and CDR2 SAAADI come from the germline V gene. The CDR3 loop spans 17 amino acids. The ends lost 2 bases at V and 4 bases at J; junction bases unmatched: 11. The CDR3, as DNA: TGCGCCAGCAGTGAGCCGTTTCCCGGGACAGTGGGAAACACCATATATTTT. Its protein is CASSEPFPGTVGNTIYF.

This clonotype was seen more than once but under ten times. The chain couples TRBV7-2 to TRBJ2-5, with D possibly matching TRBD1 (6 bases). CDR3 length: 13 amino acids. Trimming left V 1 base short and J 4 bases short, with 7 bases between. CDR1 is SGHTA and CDR2 is FQGNSA in the germline V gene. The CDR3 DNA is TGTGCCAGCAGCTTAGTGGACAGAGAGACCCAGTACTTC. It yields the protein CASSLVDRETQYF.

This clonotype was seen only a few times. The chain recombines TRBV27 with TRBJ2-1; 9 bases line up with TRBD1. The J segment lost 6 bases and the V segment lost 6 bases, leaving 6 bases of the junction unmatched. Per germline, CDR1 MNHEY and CDR2 SMNVEV (reference sequence). The CDR3 runs 14 residues. CDR3 sequence: CASRAGTGSNEQFF. The CDR3 nucleotides are TGTGCCAGCAGGGCCGGGACAGGGTCCAATGAGCAGTTCTTC.

This clonotype was found many times. This chain uses TRBV12-3 or TRBV12-4 with TRBJ1-1; 8 nucleotides line up with TRBD1. Trimming took 6 bases from V and 4 from J; bases not matched to a gene: 4. The CDR3 spans 13 residues. CDR3 nucleotide sequence: TGTGCCAGCAGAGGACAGGGCTTCACTGAAGCTTTCTTT. Translated: CASRGQGFTEAFF.

The CDR3 protein is CASILTPGTGPYEQYF. The CDR3 bases are TGCGCCAGCATTCTAACCCCCGGGACAGGACCCTACGAGCAGTACTTC. This rearrangement joins TRBV5-1 to TRBJ2-7; 8 bases align to TRBD1. The germline V gene has CDR1 SGHRS and CDR2 YFSETQ. This CDR3 contains 16 residues. After removal of 6 bases from V and 2 bases from J, the junction contained 13 bases not matched to a gene.

This clonotype was seen at least ten times. The V call is TRBV12-3 or TRBV12-4, the J call TRBJ1-4, with TRBD1 identical over 8 bases. CDR3 length: 17 amino acids. The J segment lost 3 bases and the V segment lost 1 base, leaving 7 bases of the junction unmatched. Here the CDR3 reads CASSLGQGSMANEKLFF. CDR3 in DNA: TGTGCCAGCAGTTTAGGACAGGGGAGCATGGCTAATGAAAAACTGTTTTTT.

This clonotype was seen repeatedly, ten times or more. The J gene is TRBJ2-3, the V gene TRBV11-2; 8 bases are shared with TRBD2. Trimming cost V 4 bases and J 5 bases; bases outside gene matches: 11. This CDR3 spans 16 amino acids. The germline gives CDR1 SGHAT, CDR2 FQNNGV. The CDR3 is CASSSSGSIAVDTQYF. The CDR3 DNA reads TGTGCCAGCAGCTCAAGCGGGAGCATTGCTGTAGATACGCAGTATTTT.

This clonotype turned up a few times. V gene TRBV3-1 combines with J gene TRBJ2-3, with D unclear. In germline, CDR1 is LGHDT, CDR2 YNNKEL (reference sequence). The length of the CDR3 is 18 residues. Trimming pared 0 bases from V and 8 bases from J, leaving 24 bases between. CDR3 amino acids: CASSQDLGYLGPDLTQYF. The CDR3 DNA sequence: TGTGCCAGCAGCCAAGATCTGGGCTATCTGGGCCCCGATCTTACGCAGTATTTT.

This clonotype was seen only a few times. The chain uses TRBV7-9 and TRBJ1-4; possibly TRBD1 for D (6 bases). The V gene's germline CDR1 is SEHNR and CDR2 FQNEAQ (reference sequence). V lost 1 base and J lost 8, with 14 bases in between. The CDR3 has 15 residues. The CDR3 spells CASSLEGVVLEKLFF. The CDR3 nucleotides are TGTGCCAGCAGCTTAGAGGGGGTTGTCCTAGAAAAACTGTTTTTT. The variable domain in full, completed from reference TRBV7-9 and TRBJ1-4, reads DTGVSQNPRHKITKRGQNVTFRCDPISEHNRLYWYRQTLGQGPEFLTYFQNEAQLEKSRLLSDRFSAERPKGSFSTLEIQRTEQGDSAMYLCASSLEGVVLEKLFFGSGTQLSVL.